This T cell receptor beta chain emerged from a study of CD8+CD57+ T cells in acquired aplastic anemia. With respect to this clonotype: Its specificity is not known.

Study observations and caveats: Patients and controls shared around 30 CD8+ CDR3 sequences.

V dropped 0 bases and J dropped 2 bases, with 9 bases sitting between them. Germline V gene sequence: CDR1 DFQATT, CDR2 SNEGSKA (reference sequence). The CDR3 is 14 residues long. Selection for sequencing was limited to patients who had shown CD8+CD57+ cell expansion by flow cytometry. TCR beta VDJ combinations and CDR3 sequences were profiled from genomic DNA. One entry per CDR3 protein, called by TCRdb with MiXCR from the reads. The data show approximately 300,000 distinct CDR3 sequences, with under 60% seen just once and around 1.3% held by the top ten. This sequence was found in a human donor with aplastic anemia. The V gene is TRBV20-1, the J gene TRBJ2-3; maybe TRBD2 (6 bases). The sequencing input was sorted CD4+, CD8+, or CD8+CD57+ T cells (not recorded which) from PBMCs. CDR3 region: CSARDWTNTDTQYF. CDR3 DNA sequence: TGCAGTGCTAGAGATTGGACTAACACAGATACGCAGTATTTT.